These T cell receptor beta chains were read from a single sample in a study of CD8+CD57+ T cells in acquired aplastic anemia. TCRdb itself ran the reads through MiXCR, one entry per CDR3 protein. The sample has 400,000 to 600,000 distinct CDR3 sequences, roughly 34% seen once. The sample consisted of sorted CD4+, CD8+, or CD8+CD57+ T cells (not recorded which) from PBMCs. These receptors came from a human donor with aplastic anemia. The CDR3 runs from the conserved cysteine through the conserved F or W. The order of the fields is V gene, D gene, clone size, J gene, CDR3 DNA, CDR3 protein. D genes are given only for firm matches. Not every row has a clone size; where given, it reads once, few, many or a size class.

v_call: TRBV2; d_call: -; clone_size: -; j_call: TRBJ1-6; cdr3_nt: TGTGCCAGCAAGGGAGGAGGAAATTCACCCCTCCACTTT; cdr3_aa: CASKGGGNSPLHF
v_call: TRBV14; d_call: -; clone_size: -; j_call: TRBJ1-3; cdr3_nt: TGTGCCAGCAGCCAAGATCAAGGGGTTTGGCGGCCTGGAAACACCATATATTTT; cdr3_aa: CASSQDQGVWRPGNTIYF
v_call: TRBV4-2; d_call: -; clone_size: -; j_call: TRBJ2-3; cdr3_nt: TGTGCCAGCAGGACCAGTTTTATTGTCGCAGATACGCAGTATTTT; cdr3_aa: CASRTSFIVADTQYF
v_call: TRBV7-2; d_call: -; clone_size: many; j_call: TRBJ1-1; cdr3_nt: TGTGCCAGCAGCTTCGGCAGGGTCATGAACACTGAAGCTTTCTTT; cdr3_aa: CASSFGRVMNTEAFF
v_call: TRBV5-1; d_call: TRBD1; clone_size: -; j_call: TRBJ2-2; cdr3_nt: TGCGCCAGCAGCCCCGGGACAGGGCGATCCGGGGAGCTGTTTTTT; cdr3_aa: CASSPGTGRSGELFF
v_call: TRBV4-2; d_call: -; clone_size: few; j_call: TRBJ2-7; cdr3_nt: TGTGCCAGCAGCCAAGAGGGCCAAAAATTATACGAGCAGTACTTC; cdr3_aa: CASSQEGQKLYEQYF
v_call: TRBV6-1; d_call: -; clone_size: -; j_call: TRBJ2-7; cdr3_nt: TGTGCCAGCAGAACATTATCGGGCGAGCAGTACTTC; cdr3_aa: CASRTLSGEQYF
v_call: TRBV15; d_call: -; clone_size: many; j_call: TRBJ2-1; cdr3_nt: TGTGCCACCAGCAGAGACAATGAGCAGTTCTTC; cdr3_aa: CATSRDNEQFF
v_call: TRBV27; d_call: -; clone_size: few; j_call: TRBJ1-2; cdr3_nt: TGTGCCAGCAGGCTTATCGGTCCAGGGAACTATGGCTACACCTTC; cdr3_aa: CASRLIGPGNYGYTF
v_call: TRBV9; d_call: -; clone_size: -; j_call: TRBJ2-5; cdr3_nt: TGTGCCAGCAGCGCCGCTCCGACCCGTCAAGAGACCCAGTACTTC; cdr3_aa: CASSAAPTRQETQYF
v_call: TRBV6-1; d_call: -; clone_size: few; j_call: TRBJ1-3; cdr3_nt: TGTGCCAGCAGTCGCCCGGGTGCCTCTGGAAACACCATATATTTT; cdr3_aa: CASSRPGASGNTIYF
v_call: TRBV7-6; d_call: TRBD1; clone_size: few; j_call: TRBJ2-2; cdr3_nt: TGTGCCAGCAGCTTAGAGATGGGACAGATAAACACCGGGGAGCTGTTTTTT; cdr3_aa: CASSLEMGQINTGELFF
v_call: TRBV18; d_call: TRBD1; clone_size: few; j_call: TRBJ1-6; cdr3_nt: TGTGCCAGCTCACCACTCGGGACAGGGGTAGATTCACCCCTCCACTTT; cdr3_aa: CASSPLGTGVDSPLHF
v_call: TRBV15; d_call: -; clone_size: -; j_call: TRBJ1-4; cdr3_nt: TGTGCCACCAGCAGAGAGCGGGGCAGATCAACTAATGAAAAACTGTTTTTT; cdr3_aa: CATSRERGRSTNEKLFF
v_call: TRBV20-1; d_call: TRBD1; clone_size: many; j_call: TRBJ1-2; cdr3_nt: TGCAGTGCTATGACCGGGACAGGCTATGGCTACACCTTC; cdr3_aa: CSAMTGTGYGYTF
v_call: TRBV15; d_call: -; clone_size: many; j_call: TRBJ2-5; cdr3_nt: TGTGCCACCAGCAGAGGAGGCCCTCGAGAGACCCAGTACTTC; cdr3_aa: CATSRGGPRETQYF
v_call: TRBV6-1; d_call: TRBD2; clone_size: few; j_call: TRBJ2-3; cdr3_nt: TGTGCCAGCGGCGGGAGGGGCACAGATACGCAGTATTTT; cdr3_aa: CASGGRGTDTQYF
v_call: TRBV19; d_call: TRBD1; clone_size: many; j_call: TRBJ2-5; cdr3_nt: TGTGCCAGTAGTATCGGGACAGGGGGCCGGGAGACCCAGTACTTC; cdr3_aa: CASSIGTGGRETQYF
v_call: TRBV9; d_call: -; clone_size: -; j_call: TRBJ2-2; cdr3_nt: TGTGCCAGCAGCCAATACGAAATCGGGGAGCTGTTTTTT; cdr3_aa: CASSQYEIGELFF
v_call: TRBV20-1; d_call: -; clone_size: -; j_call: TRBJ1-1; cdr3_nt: TGCAGTGCTACAAGACAGAACACTGAAGCTTTCTTT; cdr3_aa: CSATRQNTEAFF
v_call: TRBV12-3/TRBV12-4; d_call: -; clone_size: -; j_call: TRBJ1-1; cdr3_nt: TGTGCCAGCAGTTTGGAGTCAGGGACTTCGGAAGCTTTCTTT; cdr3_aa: CASSLESGTSEAFF
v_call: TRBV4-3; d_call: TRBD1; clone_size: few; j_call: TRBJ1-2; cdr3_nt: TGCGCCAGCAGCCAAGAGGCCGGGACAGTAGCGCTATCGTATGGCTACACCTTC; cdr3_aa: CASSQEAGTVALSYGYTF
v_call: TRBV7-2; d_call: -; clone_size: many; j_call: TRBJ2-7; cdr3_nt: TGTGCCAGCAGCTTGCGAGATTACGAGCAGTACTTC; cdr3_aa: CASSLRDYEQYF
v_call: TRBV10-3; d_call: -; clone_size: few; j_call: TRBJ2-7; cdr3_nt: TGTGCCAGCAAGGAACCGAGCTCCTACGAGCAGTACTTC; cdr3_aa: CASKEPSSYEQYF
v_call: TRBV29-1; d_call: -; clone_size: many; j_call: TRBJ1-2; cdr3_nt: TGCAGCGTCGGGTCTAACTATGGCTACACCTTC; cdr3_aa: CSVGSNYGYTF
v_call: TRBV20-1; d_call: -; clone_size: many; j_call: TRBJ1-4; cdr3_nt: TGCAGTGCTAGAGAGGCCCTCAAGGCGAAACTGTTTTTT; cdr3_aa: CSAREALKAKLFF
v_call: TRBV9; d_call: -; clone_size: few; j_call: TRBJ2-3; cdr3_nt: TGTGCCAGCAGCGTAATCGGTAGCGTCAGCACAGATACGCAGTATTTT; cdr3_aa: CASSVIGSVSTDTQYF
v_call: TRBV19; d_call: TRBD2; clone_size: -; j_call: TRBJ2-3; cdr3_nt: TGTGCCAGTAGTACATATCCGGGACTAGCGGGAGTAAAGGATACGCAGTATTTT; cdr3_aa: CASSTYPGLAGVKDTQYF
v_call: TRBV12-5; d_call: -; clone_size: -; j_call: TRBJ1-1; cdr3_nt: TGTGCTAGTGGTTTGGCCCCAGACAGCATGAACACTGAAGCTTTCTTT; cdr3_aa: CASGLAPDSMNTEAFF
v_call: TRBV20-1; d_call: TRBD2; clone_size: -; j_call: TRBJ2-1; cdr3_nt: TGCAGTGCTAGAGACTCTAGCGGGAGGGCCCATGAGCAGTTCTTC; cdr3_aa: CSARDSSGRAHEQFF
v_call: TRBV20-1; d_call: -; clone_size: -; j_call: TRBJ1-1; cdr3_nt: TGCAGTGCCGTGCGGGGCCCGAACACTGAAGCTTTCTTT; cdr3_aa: CSAVRGPNTEAFF
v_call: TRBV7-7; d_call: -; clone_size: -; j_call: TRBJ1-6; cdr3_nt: TGTGCTAGCAGCTCTGAACAGGGAGTAAACTTT; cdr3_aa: CASSSEQGVNF
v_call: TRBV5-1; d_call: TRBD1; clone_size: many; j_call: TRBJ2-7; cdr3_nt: TGCGCCAGCAGCTTGGCCGAGACAGGGCCTGACGAGCAGTACTTC; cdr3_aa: CASSLAETGPDEQYF
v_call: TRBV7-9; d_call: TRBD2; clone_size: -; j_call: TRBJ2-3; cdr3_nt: TGTGCCGGCAGCCGACTAGCAACAGATACGCAGTATTTT; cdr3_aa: CAGSRLATDTQYF
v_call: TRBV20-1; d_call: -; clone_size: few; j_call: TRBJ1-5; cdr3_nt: TGCAGTGGACAGACTTTCAATCAGCCCCAGCATTTT; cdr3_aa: CSGQTFNQPQHF
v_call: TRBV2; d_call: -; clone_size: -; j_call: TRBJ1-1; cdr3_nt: TGTGCTAGCAGTGACTTGGGAAACACTGAAGCTTTCTTT; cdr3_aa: CASSDLGNTEAFF
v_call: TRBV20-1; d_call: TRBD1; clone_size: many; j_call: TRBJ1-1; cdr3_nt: TGCAGTGCTAGGGACAGGGTGGACACTGAAGCTTTCTTT; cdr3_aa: CSARDRVDTEAFF
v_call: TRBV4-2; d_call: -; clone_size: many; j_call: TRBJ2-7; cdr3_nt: TGTGCCAGCAGCCAAGAAGGGGGAGTCTACGAGCAGTACTTC; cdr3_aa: CASSQEGGVYEQYF
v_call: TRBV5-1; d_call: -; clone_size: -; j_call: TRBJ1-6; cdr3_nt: TGCGTCAGCAGCTTTTCTTCTATCGAAGGGGGATATTCACCCCTCCACTTT; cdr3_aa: CVSSFSSIEGGYSPLHF
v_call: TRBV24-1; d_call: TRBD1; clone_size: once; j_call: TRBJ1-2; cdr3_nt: TGTGCCACCAGTTTCGACCAGGGGGGAGGCTACACCTTC; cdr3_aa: CATSFDQGGGYTF
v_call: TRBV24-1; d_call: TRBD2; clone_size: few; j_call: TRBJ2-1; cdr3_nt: TGTGCCACCAGTGATCCGCGGGGGGACTACAATGAGCAGTTCTTC; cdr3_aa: CATSDPRGDYNEQFF
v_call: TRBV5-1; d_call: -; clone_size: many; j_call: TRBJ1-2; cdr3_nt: TGCGCCAGCAGCTTGGGCGAGAACTATGGCTACACCTTC; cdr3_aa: CASSLGENYGYTF
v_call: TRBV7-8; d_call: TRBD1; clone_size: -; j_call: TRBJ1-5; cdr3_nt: TGTGCCAGCAGCTTAGGGGACAGGGTCGGTCAGCCCCAGCATTTT; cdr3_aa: CASSLGDRVGQPQHF
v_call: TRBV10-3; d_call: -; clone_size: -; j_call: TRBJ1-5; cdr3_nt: TGTGCCAGCAGATTGGGAACCAATCAGCCCCAGCATTTT; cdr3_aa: CASRLGTNQPQHF
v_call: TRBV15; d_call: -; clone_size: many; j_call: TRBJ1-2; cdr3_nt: TGTGCCACCAGCAGAGGAGCAGCGGGCAACTATGGCTACACCTTC; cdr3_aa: CATSRGAAGNYGYTF
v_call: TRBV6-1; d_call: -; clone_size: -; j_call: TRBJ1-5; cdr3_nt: TGTGCCAGCGGTCTAGGGGATCAGCCCCAGCATTTT; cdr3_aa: CASGLGDQPQHF
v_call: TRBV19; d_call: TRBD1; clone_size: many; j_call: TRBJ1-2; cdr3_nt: TGTGCCAGTAAGGAGTCGGACAGGGGTTATGGCTACACCTTC; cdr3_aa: CASKESDRGYGYTF
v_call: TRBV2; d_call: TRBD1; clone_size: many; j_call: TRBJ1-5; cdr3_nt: TGTGCCAGCAGGGTTGGGACAGGGGACAATCAGCCCCAGCATTTT; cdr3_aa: CASRVGTGDNQPQHF
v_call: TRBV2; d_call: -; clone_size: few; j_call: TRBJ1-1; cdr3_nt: TGTGCCAGCAGTTTACACGAGACGAACACTGAAGCTTTCTTT; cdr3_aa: CASSLHETNTEAFF
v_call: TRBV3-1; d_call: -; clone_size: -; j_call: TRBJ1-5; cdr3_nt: TGTGCCAGCAGCCAAGCCTTTAAGGATCAGCCCCAGCATTTT; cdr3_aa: CASSQAFKDQPQHF
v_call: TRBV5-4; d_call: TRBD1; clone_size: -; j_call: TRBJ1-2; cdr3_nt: TGTGCCAGCAGCTTGTTAGACAGGGGGATGGATGGCTACACCTTC; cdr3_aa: CASSLLDRGMDGYTF
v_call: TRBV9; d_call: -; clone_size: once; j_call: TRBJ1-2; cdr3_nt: TGTGCCAGCAGCCAAGAGGCCCTACAGGGACGCTATGGCTACACCTTC; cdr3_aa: CASSQEALQGRYGYTF
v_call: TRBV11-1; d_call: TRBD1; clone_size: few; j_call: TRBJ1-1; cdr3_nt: TGTGCCAGCAGCTCGACCCCGACAGGGACCTTTTCTGAAGCTTTCTTT; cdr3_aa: CASSSTPTGTFSEAFF